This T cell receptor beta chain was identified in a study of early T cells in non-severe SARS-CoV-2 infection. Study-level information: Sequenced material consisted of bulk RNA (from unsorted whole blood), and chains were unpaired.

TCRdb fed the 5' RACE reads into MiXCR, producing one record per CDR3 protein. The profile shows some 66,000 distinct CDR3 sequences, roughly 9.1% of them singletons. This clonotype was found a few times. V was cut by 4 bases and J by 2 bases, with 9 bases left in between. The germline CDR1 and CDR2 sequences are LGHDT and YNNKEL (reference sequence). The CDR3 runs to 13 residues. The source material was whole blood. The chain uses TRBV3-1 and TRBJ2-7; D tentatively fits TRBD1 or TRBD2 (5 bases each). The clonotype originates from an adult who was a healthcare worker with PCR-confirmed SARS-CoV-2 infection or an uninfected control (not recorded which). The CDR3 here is CASSRGRTYEQYF. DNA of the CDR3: TGTGCCAGCAGCCGGGGACGGACCTACGAGCAGTACTTC.